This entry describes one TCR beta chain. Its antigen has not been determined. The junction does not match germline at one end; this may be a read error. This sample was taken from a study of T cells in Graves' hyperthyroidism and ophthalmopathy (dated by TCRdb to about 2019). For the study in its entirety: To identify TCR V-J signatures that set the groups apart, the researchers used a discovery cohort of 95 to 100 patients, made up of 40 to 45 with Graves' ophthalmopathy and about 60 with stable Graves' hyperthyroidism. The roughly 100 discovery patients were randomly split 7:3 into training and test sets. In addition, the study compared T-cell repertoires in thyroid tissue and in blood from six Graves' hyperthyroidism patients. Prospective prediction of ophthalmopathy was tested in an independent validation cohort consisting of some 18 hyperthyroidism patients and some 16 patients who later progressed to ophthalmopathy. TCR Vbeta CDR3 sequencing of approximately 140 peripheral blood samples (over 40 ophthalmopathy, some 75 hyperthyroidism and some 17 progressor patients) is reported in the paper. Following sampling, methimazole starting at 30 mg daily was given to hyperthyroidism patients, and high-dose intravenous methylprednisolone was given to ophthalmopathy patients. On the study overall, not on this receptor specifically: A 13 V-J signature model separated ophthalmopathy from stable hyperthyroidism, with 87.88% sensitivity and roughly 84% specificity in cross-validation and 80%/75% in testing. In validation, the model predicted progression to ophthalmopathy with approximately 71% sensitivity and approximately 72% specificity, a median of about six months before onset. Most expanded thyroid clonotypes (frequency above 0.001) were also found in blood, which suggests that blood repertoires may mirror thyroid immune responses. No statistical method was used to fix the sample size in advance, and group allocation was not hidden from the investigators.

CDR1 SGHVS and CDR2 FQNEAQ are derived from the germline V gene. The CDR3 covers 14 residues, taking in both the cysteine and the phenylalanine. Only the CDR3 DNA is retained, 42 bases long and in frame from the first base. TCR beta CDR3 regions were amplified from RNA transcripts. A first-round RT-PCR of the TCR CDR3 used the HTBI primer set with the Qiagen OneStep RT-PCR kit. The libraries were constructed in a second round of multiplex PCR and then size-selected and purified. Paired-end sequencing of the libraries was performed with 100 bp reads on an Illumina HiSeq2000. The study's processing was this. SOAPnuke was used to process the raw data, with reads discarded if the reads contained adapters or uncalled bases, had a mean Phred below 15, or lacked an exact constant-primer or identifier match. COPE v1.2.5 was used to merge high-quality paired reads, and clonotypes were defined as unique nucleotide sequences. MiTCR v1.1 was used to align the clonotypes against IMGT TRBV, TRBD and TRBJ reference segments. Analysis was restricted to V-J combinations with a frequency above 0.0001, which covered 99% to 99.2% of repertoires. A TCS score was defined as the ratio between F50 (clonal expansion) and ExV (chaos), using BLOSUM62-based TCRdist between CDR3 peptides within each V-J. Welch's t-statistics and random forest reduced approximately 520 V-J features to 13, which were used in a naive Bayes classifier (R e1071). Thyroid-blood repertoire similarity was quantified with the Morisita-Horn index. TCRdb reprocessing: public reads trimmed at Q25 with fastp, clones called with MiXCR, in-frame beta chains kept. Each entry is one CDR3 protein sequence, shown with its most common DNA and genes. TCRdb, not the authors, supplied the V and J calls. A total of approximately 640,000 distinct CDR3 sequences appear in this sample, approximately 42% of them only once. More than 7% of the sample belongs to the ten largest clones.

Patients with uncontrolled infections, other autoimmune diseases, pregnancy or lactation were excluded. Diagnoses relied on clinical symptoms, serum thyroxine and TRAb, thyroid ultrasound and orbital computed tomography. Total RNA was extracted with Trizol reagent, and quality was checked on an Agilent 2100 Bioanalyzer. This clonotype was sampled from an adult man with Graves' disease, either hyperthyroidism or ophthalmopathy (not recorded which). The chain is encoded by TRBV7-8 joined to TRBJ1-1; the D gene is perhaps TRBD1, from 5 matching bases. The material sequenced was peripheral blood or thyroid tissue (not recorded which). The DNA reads TGCGCCAGCAGCCAAGATCTGCTGGGGACCGAAGCTTTCTTT. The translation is CASSQDLLGTEAFF.